A single sample is the source of the 14 T cell receptor beta chains below, sequenced in a study of blood T cell repertoires in COVID-19. Clones were read by immunoSEQ multiplex PCR, and TCRdb kept only the in-frame ones, dropping some. This table has some 260,000 clones, 80% to 90% appearing once. The sequenced sample consisted of peripheral blood. Receptors were obtained from a woman in her seventies with COVID-19, enrolled during active disease.

V gene TRBV18 combines with J gene TRBJ1-1; TRBD1 matches 9 bases. V shed 3 bases, J shed 10 bases, and the junction held 12 bases outside the gene matches. This CDR3 is 15 amino acids long. Per the germline V gene, CDR1 is KGHSH and CDR2 is LQKENI. In DNA, the CDR3 is TGTGCCAGCTCACCGGGACAGGGTCCCCTCTTGGGAGCTTTCTTT. Translation: CASSPGQGPLLGAFF.

In its sample, this clone was seen a few times. This sequence joins TRBV29-1 and TRBJ1-1; no reliable D call. Germline V gene sequence: CDR1 SQVTM, CDR2 ANQGSEA. The CDR3 runs 12 residues. V was pared by 6 bases and J by 2 bases, with 10 bases between. The chain's CDR3 is CSVEPSNTEAFF. As DNA, the CDR3 is TGCAGCGTAGAGCCATCCAACACTGAAGCTTTCTTT.

This chain joins TRBV5-1 and TRBJ2-5; tentatively, D is TRBD2 (7 bases). Germline values: CDR1 SGHRS, CDR2 YFSETQ. The V and J ends lost 4 bases and 5 bases respectively, with 21 bases between them. This CDR3 contains 16 residues. The CDR3 is CASSTRGPLSEETQYF. In DNA, the CDR3 is TGCGCCAGCAGCACGCGGGGGCCCCTCTCGGAGGAGACCCAGTACTTC.

The DNA for the CDR3 is TGTGCCAGCAGCCTCCTCTCTGGGGCCAACGTCCTGACTTTC. This encodes CASSLLSGANVLTF. This rearrangement joins TRBV9 to TRBJ2-6; D is ambiguous. The V gene lost 4 bases and the J gene lost 0 bases, with 5 bases spanning the gap. The CDR3 covers 14 residues. Germline assignment: CDR1 SGDLS and CDR2 YYNGEE.

V and J are TRBV5-6 and TRBJ2-5, with D unclear. The CDR3 sequence is 13 residues long. Deletions cut 3 bases from V and 3 bases from J, with 9 bases between. In germline, CDR1 is SGHDT, CDR2 YYEEEE. The DNA for the CDR3 is TGTGCCAGCAGCTACAATATAAAAGAGACCCAGTACTTC. It encodes CASSYNIKETQYF.

The V gene is TRBV4-3, the J gene TRBJ2-7, with 9 positions matching TRBD2. CDR3 length equals 17 residues. Trimming removed 0 bases from V and 7 bases from J; junction bases left unmatched: 13. CDR1 LGHNA and CDR2 YSLEER come from the germline V gene. DNA for the CDR3: TGCGCCAGCAGCCAAGATTTTGGTACCGCGGGAGGGCGGGAGCAGTACTTC. Translation: CASSQDFGTAGGREQYF.

The table lists this clone with a few counts. The chain has TRBV28 and TRBJ1-5; the match to TRBD1 covers 7 bases. Germline CDR1 is MDHEN and CDR2 is SYDVKM. J lost 3 bases, V lost 5 bases, and 10 bases had no gene match. The CDR3 extends over 16 amino acids. CDR3 sequence (DNA): TGTGCCAGCAGTGATACCGGGACAGTATACAATCAGCCCCAGCATTTT. Translating it yields CASSDTGTVYNQPQHF.

This clone was found a few times. The J gene is TRBJ2-7, the V gene TRBV4-3; 8 bases map to TRBD2. V lost 0 bases, J lost 0 bases, and 10 bases stayed unmatched. The length of the CDR3 is 18 residues. CDR1 is LGHNA, CDR2 YSLEER, per germline. The CDR3: CASSQEFHSGTRSYEQYF. CDR3 DNA sequence: TGCGCCAGCAGCCAAGAATTTCATAGCGGGACCCGCTCCTACGAGCAGTACTTC.

V is TRBV29-1 and J is TRBJ2-7, with 13 bases identical to TRBD2. V lost 6 bases and J lost 4; bases outside the gene matches: 9. Germline CDR1 and CDR2: SQVTM and ANQGSEA. This CDR3 region has 15 residues. The CDR3 coding sequence is TGCAGCGTGGACAGGGAGACTAGCGGGAGGTACGAGCAGTACTTC. Residues: CSVDRETSGRYEQYF.

V is TRBV23-1 and J is TRBJ2-1; possible D gene TRBD1, 6 bases. TRBV23-1 is designated an ORF whose function remains uncertain. This CDR3 has 11 residues. Trimming shortened V by 7 bases and J by 12 bases, and 13 bases separated the two germline ends. The CDR3 protein is CASILGGGQFF. CDR3 nucleotides: TGCGCCAGCATATTAGGGGGTGGGCAGTTCTTC.

The chain joins TRBV7-9 to TRBJ1-2, with 7 bases lining up with TRBD1. The CDR3 has 15 amino acids. The ends lost 5 bases at V and 4 bases at J; junction bases unmatched: 10. Germline CDR1 is SEHNR and CDR2 is FQNEAQ (reference sequence). CDR3 in amino acids: CASSPTLPGGYGYTF. CDR3 coding DNA: TGTGCCAGCAGCCCCACGCTACCAGGGGGCTATGGCTACACCTTC. The variable domain in full, completed from reference TRBV7-9 and TRBJ1-2, reads DTGVSQNPRHKITKRGQNVTFRCDPISEHNRLYWYRQTLGQGPEFLTYFQNEAQLEKSRLLSDRFSAERPKGSFSTLEIQRTEQGDSAMYLCASSPTLPGGYGYTFGSGTRLTVV.

The rearrangement uses TRBV2 and TRBJ1-5; a possible D gene is TRBD1 (5 bases). Per germline, CDR1 SNHLY and CDR2 FYNNEI. The CDR3 is made up of 13 amino acids. Trimming stripped 8 bases from V and 5 bases from J, with 13 bases between. The DNA for the CDR3 is TGTGCCAGCGATGGGGGGACCGATCAGCCCCAGCATTTT. Translating it yields CASDGGTDQPQHF.

The V call is TRBV3-1 (or the pseudogene TRBV3-2), the J call TRBJ2-3; 11 bases align to TRBD2. Per the germline V gene, CDR1 is LGHDT and CDR2 is YNNKEL (reference sequence). V dropped 6 bases and J dropped 13; count of bases not matched to a gene: 6. The CDR3 covers 12 residues. Here the CDR3 DNA reads TGTGCCAGCAGTCGGACTAGCGGGCACAAGTATTTT. Translated: CASSRTSGHKYF.

The rearrangement uses TRBV6-5 and TRBJ2-1, with D perhaps matching TRBD2 (6 bases). This CDR3 has 14 residues. The germline V gene has CDR1 MNHEY and CDR2 SVGAGI. V lost 7 bases to trimming and J lost 6 bases, with 16 bases between them. The CDR3 region has the DNA TGTGCCAGCACCCCACTGGGACTTTCCAATGAGCAGTTCTTC. It yields the protein CASTPLGLSNEQFF.